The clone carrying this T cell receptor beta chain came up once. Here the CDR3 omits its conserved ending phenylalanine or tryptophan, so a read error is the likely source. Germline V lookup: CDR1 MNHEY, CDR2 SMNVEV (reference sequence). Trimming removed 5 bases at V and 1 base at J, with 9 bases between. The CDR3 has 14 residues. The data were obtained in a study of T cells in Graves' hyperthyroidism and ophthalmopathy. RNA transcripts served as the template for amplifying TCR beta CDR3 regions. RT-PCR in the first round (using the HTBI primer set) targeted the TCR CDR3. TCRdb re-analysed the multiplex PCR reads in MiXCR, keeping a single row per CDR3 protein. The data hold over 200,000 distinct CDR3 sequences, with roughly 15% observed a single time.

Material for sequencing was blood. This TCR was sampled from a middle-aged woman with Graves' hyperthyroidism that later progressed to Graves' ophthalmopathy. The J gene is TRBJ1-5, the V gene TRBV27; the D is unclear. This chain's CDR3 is CASSPRLSNQPQHL. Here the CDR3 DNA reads TGTGCCAGCAGTCCACGTTTAAGCAATCAGCCCCAGCATCTT.